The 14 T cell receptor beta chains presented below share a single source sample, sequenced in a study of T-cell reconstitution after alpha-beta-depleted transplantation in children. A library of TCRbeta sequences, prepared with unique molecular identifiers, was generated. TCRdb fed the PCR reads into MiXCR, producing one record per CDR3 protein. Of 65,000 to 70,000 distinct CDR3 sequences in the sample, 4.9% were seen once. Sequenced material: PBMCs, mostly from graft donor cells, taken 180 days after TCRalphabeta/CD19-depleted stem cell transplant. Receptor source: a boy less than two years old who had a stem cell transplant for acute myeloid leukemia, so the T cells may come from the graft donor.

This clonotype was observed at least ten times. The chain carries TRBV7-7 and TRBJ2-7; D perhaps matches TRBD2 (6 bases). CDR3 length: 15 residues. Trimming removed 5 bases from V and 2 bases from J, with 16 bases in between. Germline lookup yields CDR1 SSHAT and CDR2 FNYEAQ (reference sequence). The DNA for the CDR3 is TGTGCCAGCAGCCCCCTGGGACGGGGGACCTACGAGCAGTACTTC. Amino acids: CASSPLGRGTYEQYF. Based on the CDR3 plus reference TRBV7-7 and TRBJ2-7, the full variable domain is GAGVSQSPRYKVTKRGQDVTLRCDPISSHATLYWYQQALGQGPEFLTYFNYEAQPDKSGLPSDRFSAERPEGSISTLTIQRTEQRDSAMYRCASSPLGRGTYEQYFGPGTRLTVT.

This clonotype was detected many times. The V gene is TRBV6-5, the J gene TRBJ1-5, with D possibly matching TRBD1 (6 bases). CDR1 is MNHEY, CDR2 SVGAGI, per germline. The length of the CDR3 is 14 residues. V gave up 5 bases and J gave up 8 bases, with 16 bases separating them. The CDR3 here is CASSPGGGAKPQHF. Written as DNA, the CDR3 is TGTGCCAGCAGTCCCGGGGGGGGGGCAAAGCCCCAGCATTTT.

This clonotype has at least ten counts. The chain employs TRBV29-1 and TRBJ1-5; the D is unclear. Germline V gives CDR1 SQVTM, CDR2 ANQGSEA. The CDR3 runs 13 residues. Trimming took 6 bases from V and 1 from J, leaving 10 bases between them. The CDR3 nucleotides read TGCAGCGTATGGGAGGGCAGCAATCAGCCCCAGCATTTT. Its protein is CSVWEGSNQPQHF.

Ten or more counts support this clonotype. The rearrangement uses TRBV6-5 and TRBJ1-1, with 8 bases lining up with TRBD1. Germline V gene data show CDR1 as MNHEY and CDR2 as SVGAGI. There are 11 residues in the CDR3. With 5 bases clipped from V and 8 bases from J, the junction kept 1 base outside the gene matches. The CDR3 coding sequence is TGTGCCAGCAGTCGGGACAGGGAAGCTTTCTTT. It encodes CASSRDREAFF.

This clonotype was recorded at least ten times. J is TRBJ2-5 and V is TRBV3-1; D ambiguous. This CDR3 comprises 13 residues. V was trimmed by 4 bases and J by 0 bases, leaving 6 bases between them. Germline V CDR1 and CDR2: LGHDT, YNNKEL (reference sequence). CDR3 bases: TGTGCCAGCAGCCTTAGGGACCAAGAGACCCAGTACTTC. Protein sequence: CASSLRDQETQYF.

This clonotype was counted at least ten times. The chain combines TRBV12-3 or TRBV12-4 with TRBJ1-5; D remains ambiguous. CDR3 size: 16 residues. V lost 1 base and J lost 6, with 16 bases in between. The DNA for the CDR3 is TGTGCCAGCAGTTTAGGGGAATGGGCAGCTCGTCAGCCCCAGCATTTT. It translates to CASSLGEWAARQPQHF.

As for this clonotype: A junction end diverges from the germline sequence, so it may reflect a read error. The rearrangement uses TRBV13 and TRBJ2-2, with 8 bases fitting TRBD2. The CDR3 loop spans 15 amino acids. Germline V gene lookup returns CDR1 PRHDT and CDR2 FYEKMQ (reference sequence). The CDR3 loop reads CASTPGGAKTGELFF. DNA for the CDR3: TGTGCCAGCACCCCGGGAGGGGCGAAGACCGGGGAGCTGTTTTTT.

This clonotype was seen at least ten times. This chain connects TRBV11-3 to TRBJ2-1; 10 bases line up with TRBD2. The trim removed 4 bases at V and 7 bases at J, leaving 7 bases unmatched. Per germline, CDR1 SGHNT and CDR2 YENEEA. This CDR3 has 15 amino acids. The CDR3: CASSSGPSGGNEQFF. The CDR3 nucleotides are TGTGCCAGCAGCTCCGGCCCTAGCGGGGGTAATGAGCAGTTCTTC.

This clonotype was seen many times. The CDR3 loop is CASSLRRTEAFF. CDR3 nucleotides: TGTGCCAGCAGCCTCAGGAGGACTGAAGCTTTCTTT. The gene calls are TRBV5-6 and TRBJ1-1, with unresolved D. The germline V gene has CDR1 SGHDT and CDR2 YYEEEE. This CDR3 spans 12 amino acids. Trimming shortened V by 4 bases and J by 5 bases, and 9 bases separated the two germline ends.

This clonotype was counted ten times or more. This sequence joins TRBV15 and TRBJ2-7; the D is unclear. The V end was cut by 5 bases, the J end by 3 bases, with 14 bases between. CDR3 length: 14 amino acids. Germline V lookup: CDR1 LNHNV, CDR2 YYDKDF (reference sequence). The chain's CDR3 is CATSQNPGFYEQYF. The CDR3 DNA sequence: TGTGCCACCAGCCAGAACCCGGGTTTCTACGAGCAGTACTTC.

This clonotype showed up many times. CDR3 loop: CASSYGSHPLSEQYF. The CDR3 DNA reads as TGTGCCAGCAGCTATGGGTCACACCCCTTGTCCGAGCAGTACTTC. This chain joins TRBV7-2 and TRBJ2-7; D not resolved. The germline V and J ends were trimmed by 4 bases and 6 bases, with 19 bases remaining between them. The V gene's germline CDR1 is SGHTA and CDR2 FQGNSA. The CDR3 is made up of 15 amino acids.

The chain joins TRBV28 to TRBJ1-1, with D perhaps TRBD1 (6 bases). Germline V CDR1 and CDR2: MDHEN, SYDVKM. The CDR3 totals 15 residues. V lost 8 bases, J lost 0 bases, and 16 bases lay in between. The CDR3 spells CASGPVDSLNTEAFF. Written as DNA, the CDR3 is TGTGCCAGCGGCCCCGTGGACAGCTTGAACACTGAAGCTTTCTTT.

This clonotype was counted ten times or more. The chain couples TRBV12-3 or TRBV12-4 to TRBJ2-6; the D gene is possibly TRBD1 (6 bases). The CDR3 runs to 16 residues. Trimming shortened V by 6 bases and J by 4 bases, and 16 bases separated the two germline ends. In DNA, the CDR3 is TGTGCCAGCAGCCAGGGGACAACTCCCGGGGCCAACGTCCTGACTTTC. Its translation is CASSQGTTPGANVLTF.

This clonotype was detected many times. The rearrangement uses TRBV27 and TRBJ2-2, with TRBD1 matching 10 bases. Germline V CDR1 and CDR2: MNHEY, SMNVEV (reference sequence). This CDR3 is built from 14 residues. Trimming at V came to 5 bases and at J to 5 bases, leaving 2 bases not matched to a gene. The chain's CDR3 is CASSPGQGTGELFF. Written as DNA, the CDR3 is TGTGCCAGCAGTCCGGGACAGGGGACCGGGGAGCTGTTTTTT.